The entry below describes one T cell receptor beta chain. Antigen specificity is unknown. PCR employed 60 Vbeta and 13 Jbeta primers. In the study's own analysis: Roughly 73 million unique TCR beta chains, roughly 11 million of them shared, were counted by a later analysis. Sequencing was performed with immunoSEQ multiplex PCR; in TCRdb, only in-frame clones are kept and a portion is missing. The V and J calls and clone size were taken over from that table, and D and trimming were inferred from the DNA. The sample shows about 180,000 clones, about four fifths of them seen only once. These data are taken from a study of cytomegalovirus exposure and HLA in healthy donors. About the study: Counted in an early data release were approximately 85 million unique TCRs from HLA-typed donors.

CDR3 length equals 17 residues. Germline V gene sequence: CDR1 LGHNA, CDR2 YSLEER. Unmatched junction bases numbered 11, after V lost 0 bases and J lost 4 bases. General study findings and limits: Relative to the roughly 700-donor mean, N-insertions were reportedly fewer in an Asian-associated ancestry cluster in a later analysis. Follow-up analysis found HLA locus-dependent TCR association rates, highest for DRB1 and lowest for HLA-C.

Input material: PBMCs. This chain joins TRBV4-3 and TRBJ1-2, with TRBD1 matching over 7 bases. The receptor was derived from a male donor in good health and CMV-seronegative. The CDR3 is CASSQDPTGLLGYGYTF. The CDR3, as DNA: TGCGCCAGCAGCCAAGACCCGACAGGGTTGTTAGGCTATGGCTACACCTTC.